Sequencing of this T cell receptor (beta chain) was carried out in a study of human T cells and chemical hapten exposure. The wider study: Donors were sensitized with 2% DPC on the upper inner arm. Patch tests put 0.01% DPC on the upper back, read at 6 days.

The V segment lost 0 bases and the J segment 4 bases; nucleotides outside the gene matches: 3. The CDR3 sequence is 15 residues long. CDR1 and CDR2 from the germline V gene are SGHRS and YFSETQ. Time point noted: patch test 3, about 24 weeks after DPC sensitization. As to treatment: therapeutic diphenylcyclopropenone sensitization with weekly scalp DPC. Researchers extracted total RNA from unfractionated whole blood. Study-level points and caveats: Positively correlated with patch test score were the counts of PT1 expanded TCRs.

This clonotype was counted at least ten times. Its antigen is unknown. TCRdb recomputed calls from the RACE reads with MiXCR, one row per CDR3 protein. The repertoire consists of 50,000 to 75,000 distinct CDR3 sequences, with around 10% occurring once and the leading ten covering 2% to 3%. This rearrangement joins TRBV5-1 to TRBJ2-1; 8 nucleotides align to TRBD2. The sequenced sample was whole blood, obtained in connection with sensitization to the hapten diphenylcyclopropenone (DPC). This clonotype originated in a woman in her 30s with alopecia areata. Some clones in this sample may be carry-over from other donors' samples. In DNA form, the CDR3 reads TGCGCCAGCAGCTTGGGACTAGCGCTATACAATGAGCAGTTCTTC. Translating gives CASSLGLALYNEQFF. Full variable domain (rest looked up from reference TRBV5-1 and TRBJ2-1): KAGVTQTPRYLIKTRGQQVTLSCSPISGHRSVSWYQQTPGQGLQFLFEYFSETQRNKGNFPGRFSGRQFSNSRSEMNVSTLELGDSALYLCASSLGLALYNEQFFGPGTRLTVL.